The 28 T cell receptor beta chains in this list originate from one sample, sequenced in a study of somatic mutations in cytotoxic T cells in rheumatoid arthritis. Some clones are missing from TCRdb's copy, which holds only in-frame ones; the method was immunoSEQ multiplex PCR. The sample shows around 19,000 clones, about four fifths of them seen only once. The sample was CD8+ T cells sorted from blood. The receptors originated from an adult with rheumatoid arthritis.

The chain couples TRBV11-2 to TRBJ1-1; the D is unclear. Between the trimmed V and J ends, which lost 3 bases and 5 bases, there was a span of 4 bases. Germline loops: CDR1 SGHAT, CDR2 FQNNGV. This CDR3 region has 11 residues. The CDR3 loop is CASSFGTEAFF. The CDR3 DNA sequence: TGTGCCAGCAGCTTTGGAACTGAAGCTTTCTTT.

The V gene is TRBV28, the J gene TRBJ1-5, with D unresolved. Germline V gives CDR1 MDHEN, CDR2 SYDVKM. This CDR3 is built from 14 residues. Trimming took off 3 bases at V and 0 bases at J, with 6 bases between the two ends. CDR3 sequence reads: CASSFIDSNQPQHF. CDR3 in DNA: TGTGCCAGCAGTTTCATCGATAGCAATCAGCCCCAGCATTTT.

The V call is TRBV19, the J call TRBJ1-5; no reliable D call. V dropped 5 bases and J dropped 0 bases, with 20 bases sitting between them. This CDR3 has 18 amino acids. In germline, CDR1 is LNHDA, CDR2 SQIVND (reference sequence). The CDR3 loop is CASSWSGSLRNSNQPQHF. In DNA form, the CDR3 reads TGTGCCAGTAGTTGGTCTGGCAGCTTAAGAAATAGCAATCAGCCCCAGCATTTT. The full variable domain, completed using reference TRBV19 and TRBJ1-5, is DGGITQSPKYLFRKEGQNVTLSCEQNLNHDAMYWYRQDPGQGLRLIYYSQIVNDFQKGDIAEGYSVSREKKESFPLTVTSAQKNPTAFYLCASSWSGSLRNSNQPQHFGDGTRLSIL.

As DNA, the CDR3 is TGTGCCTGGGGTGGCGCCCTAGGAACTGAAGCTTTCTTT. Its protein is CAWGGALGTEAFF. J is TRBJ1-1 and V is TRBV30; D ambiguous. With 5 bases removed from V and 5 bases from J, the gap between germline ends came to 15 bases. There are 13 residues in the CDR3. Looked up from germline, CDR1 is GTSNPN and CDR2 is SVGIG (reference sequence).

CDR3 bases: TGTGCCAGCAGCTTAATATATAGGTCGAACACCGGGGAGCTGTTTTTT. Its translation is CASSLIYRSNTGELFF. The chain is built from TRBV7-8 and TRBJ2-2, with D unresolved. V was shortened by 2 bases and J by 0 bases, with 10 bases between the two germline ends. This CDR3 is built from 16 residues. Germline V gives CDR1 SGHVS, CDR2 FQNEAQ.

The sample holds one count of this clone. The chain joins TRBV9 to TRBJ2-1, with TRBD2 as a possible D gene (5 bases). V was cut by 3 bases and J by 1 base, with 14 bases left in between. CDR3 length equals 16 residues. Germline V gives CDR1 SGDLS, CDR2 YYNGEE. CDR3 region: CASSGPRGSSYNEQFF. CDR3 nucleotide sequence: TGTGCCAGCAGCGGACCCCGAGGGAGTTCCTACAATGAGCAGTTCTTC.

This sequence joins TRBV7-9 and TRBJ2-5; D not certain. The CDR3 sequence is 13 residues long. Germline CDR1 and CDR2: SEHNR and FQNEAQ (reference sequence). Trimming left V 3 bases short and J 2 bases short, with 7 bases between. The CDR3 protein is CASSLADQETQYF. The CDR3 bases are TGTGCCAGCAGCTTGGCAGATCAAGAGACCCAGTACTTC.

The chain links TRBV7-2 to TRBJ1-2; 7 nucleotides match TRBD1. The germline V gene has CDR1 SGHTA and CDR2 FQGNSA. After removal of 7 bases from V and 2 bases from J, the junction contained 4 bases not matched to a gene. The CDR3 spans 13 residues. The chain's CDR3 is CASNPTGNYGYTF. The CDR3, as DNA: TGTGCCAGCAACCCGACAGGGAACTATGGCTACACCTTC.

The chain combines TRBV7-9 with TRBJ2-7, with D unclear. With 1 base removed from V and 3 bases from J, the gap between germline ends came to 7 bases. The CDR3 spans 13 residues. Germline loops: CDR1 SEHNR, CDR2 FQNEAQ (reference sequence). This CDR3 reads CASSLEDLYEQYF. In DNA form, the CDR3 reads TGTGCCAGCAGCTTAGAAGATCTCTACGAGCAGTACTTC.

The chain carries TRBV4-1 and TRBJ2-6, with D unresolved. This CDR3 is built from 16 residues. Per germline, CDR1 MGHRA and CDR2 YSYEKL. The V gene lost 0 bases and the J gene lost 0 bases, with 6 bases spanning the gap. The DNA for the CDR3 is TGCGCCAGCAGCCAAGATACGGTCTCTGGGGCCAACGTCCTGACTTTC. The encoded protein is CASSQDTVSGANVLTF.

The J gene is TRBJ1-5, the V gene TRBV6-1; D ambiguous. Trimming took 0 bases from V and 10 from J, leaving 7 bases between them. Germline CDR1 MNHNS, CDR2 SASEGT. This CDR3 region has 12 residues. This CDR3 is CASSEAVEPQHF. The CDR3 coding sequence is TGTGCCAGCAGTGAAGCTGTTGAACCCCAGCATTTT.

This chain links TRBV7-9 with TRBJ2-5; 11 bases line up with TRBD1. V shed 5 bases, J shed 7 bases, and the junction held 9 bases outside the gene matches. This CDR3 region has 15 residues. Germline V gene data show CDR1 as SEHNR and CDR2 as FQNEAQ (reference sequence). CDR3 in amino acids: CASSPGQGALGTQYF. CDR3 DNA: TGTGCCAGCAGCCCCGGACAGGGGGCGCTTGGGACCCAGTACTTC.

The sample holds a few counts of this clone. This chain uses TRBV5-6 with TRBJ2-7, with TRBD1 identical over 9 bases. CDR1 and CDR2 from the germline V gene are SGHDT and YYEEEE. The CDR3 is made up of 15 amino acids. V lost 6 bases to trimming and J lost 5 bases; unmatched junction nucleotides: 12. CDR3 region: CASTPKDRGHNEQYF. Written as DNA, the CDR3 is TGTGCCAGCACCCCCAAGGACAGGGGTCACAACGAGCAGTACTTC. Using reference TRBV5-6 and TRBJ2-7 for the parts outside the CDR3, the full variable domain is DAGVTQSPTHLIKTRGQQVTLRCSPKSGHDTVSWYQQALGQGPQFIFQYYEEEERQRGNFPDRFSGHQFPNYSSELNVNALLLGDSALYLCASTPKDRGHNEQYFGPGTRLTVT.

This chain uses TRBV11-2 with TRBJ2-7; D unclear. The germline V gene has CDR1 SGHAT and CDR2 FQNNGV. V was shortened by 5 bases and J by 5 bases, with 7 bases between the two germline ends. CDR3 length equals 11 residues. CDR3 in DNA: TGTGCCAGCAGCCTAATCCACGAGCAGTACTTC. As protein: CASSLIHEQYF.

This chain joins TRBV7-9 and TRBJ2-1, with no clear D. Trimming stripped 5 bases from V and 0 bases from J, with 11 bases between. Germline CDR1 is SEHNR and CDR2 is FQNEAQ (reference sequence). The length of the CDR3 is 15 residues. The CDR3 DNA is TGTGCCAGCAGCCCGCCCGGACCCTCCTACAATGAGCAGTTCTTC. Translated: CASSPPGPSYNEQFF.

The genes are TRBV27 and TRBJ1-5, with 8 bases matching TRBD1. The CDR3 consists of 14 residues. The ends lost 6 bases at V and 1 base at J; junction bases unmatched: 2. Germline V lookup: CDR1 MNHEY, CDR2 SMNVEV (reference sequence). This chain's CDR3 is CASRTGASNQPQHF. The CDR3 DNA follows: TGTGCCAGCAGGACAGGGGCCAGCAATCAGCCCCAGCATTTT.

V is TRBV5-8 and J is TRBJ2-5; D is unresolved. The length of the CDR3 is 15 residues. Between the trimmed V and J ends, which lost 3 bases and 9 bases, there was a span of 21 bases. Germline CDR1 SGHTS, CDR2 YDEGEE. In DNA form, the CDR3 reads TGTGCCAGCAGCTCAGACCACTCAGTAGTGTTGGCCCAGTACTTC. This codes for CASSSDHSVVLAQYF.

The rearrangement joins TRBV28 to TRBJ1-1; perhaps TRBD1 as D (5 bases). The length of the CDR3 is 14 residues. V lost 7 bases and J lost 0, with 12 bases in between. Germline values: CDR1 MDHEN, CDR2 SYDVKM. CDR3 DNA sequence: TGTGCCAGCAATTCAGGGCAGGTGAACACTGAAGCTTTCTTT. Amino acid sequence: CASNSGQVNTEAFF.

This chain connects TRBV9 to TRBJ1-2, with D tentatively TRBD1 (5 bases). CDR1 is SGDLS, CDR2 YYNGEE, per germline. This CDR3 is 15 amino acids long. V lost 1 base, J lost 3 bases, and 13 bases lay in between. CDR3 region: CASSVTGRRDYGYTF. The CDR3 nucleotides read TGTGCCAGCAGCGTAACAGGCCGCCGCGACTATGGCTACACCTTC.

CDR3 loop: CASSLATGHNEQFF. The CDR3 DNA is TGTGCCAGCAGCTTAGCAACAGGGCACAATGAGCAGTTCTTC. V is TRBV7-6 and J is TRBJ2-1, with a possible D match to TRBD1 (6 bases). The V and J ends lost 0 bases and 5 bases respectively, with 8 bases between them. The CDR3 is 14 amino acids. In germline, CDR1 is SGHVS, CDR2 FNYEAQ.

The rearrangement joins TRBV6-6 to TRBJ1-2; D perhaps matches TRBD1 (5 bases). V was trimmed by 7 bases and J by 6 bases, leaving 21 bases between them. This CDR3 is 15 amino acids long. The germline V gene has CDR1 MNHNY and CDR2 SVGAGI (reference sequence). The DNA for the CDR3 is TGTGCCAGCACCACGGGGGGGACGTATAGTGATGGCTACACCTTC. As protein: CASTTGGTYSDGYTF.

The chain recombines TRBV29-1 with TRBJ2-5; 9 bases fit TRBD1. The germline V gene has CDR1 SQVTM and CDR2 ANQGSEA. This CDR3 contains 15 residues. The trim removed 8 bases at V and 2 bases at J, leaving 12 bases unmatched. The CDR3 here is CSIFKQGAPQETQYF. The CDR3 DNA reads as TGCAGCATTTTTAAACAGGGGGCCCCTCAAGAGACCCAGTACTTC.

CDR3 in DNA: TGTGCCAGCAATTATTCTCCTAGCGGCAACGAGCAGTACTTC. The encoded protein is CASNYSPSGNEQYF. The rearrangement joins TRBV6-1 to TRBJ2-7; TRBD2 agrees at 7 bases. The germline V gene encodes CDR1 MNHNS and CDR2 SASEGT. Trimming at V came to 7 bases and at J to 5 bases, leaving 11 bases not matched to a gene. The CDR3 has 14 amino acids.

The chain couples TRBV6-5 to TRBJ1-2; TRBD1 might be the D (6 bases). The length of the CDR3 is 13 residues. Germline V gene lookup returns CDR1 MNHEY and CDR2 SVGAGI. V lost 7 bases and J lost 8, with 17 bases in between. For the CDR3, the DNA is TGTGCCAGCACCCAAGGAGGGGGAAGGGGCTACACCTTC. As protein: CASTQGGGRGYTF.

The rearrangement links TRBV11-3 to TRBJ1-3, with 7 positions matching TRBD1. The CDR3 covers 14 residues. Germline V gene data show CDR1 as SGHNT and CDR2 as YENEEA. V shed 4 bases, J shed 3 bases, and the junction held 3 bases outside the gene matches. CDR3 sequence: CASSSNRGGNTIYF. The CDR3 DNA follows: TGTGCCAGCAGCTCTAACAGGGGTGGAAACACCATATATTTT. Combining the CDR3 with reference TRBV11-3 and TRBJ1-3 gives the whole variable domain EAGVVQSPRYKIIEKKQPVAFWCNPISGHNTLYWYLQNLGQGPELLIRYENEEAVDDSQLPKDRFSAERLKGVDSTLKIQPAELGDSAVYLCASSSNRGGNTIYFGEGSWLTVV.

The V gene is TRBV5-5, the J gene TRBJ2-7, with D possibly matching TRBD2 (6 bases). The CDR3 is made up of 14 amino acids. V was cut by 0 bases and J by 5 bases, with 12 bases left in between. CDR1 is SGHKS, CDR2 YYEKEE, per germline (reference sequence). CDR3 region: CASSLGAGYNEQYF. CDR3 sequence (DNA): TGTGCCAGCAGCTTGGGTGCGGGGTACAACGAGCAGTACTTC.

The sample holds one count of this clone. CDR3 DNA sequence: TGTGCCAGCAGCGAGTTATTCAGTTCCACAAGTGAAGCTTTCTTT. It codes for CASSELFSSTSEAFF. The chain recombines TRBV9 with TRBJ1-1; D ambiguous. The ends were cut back, 3 bases at V and 7 bases at J, with 19 bases in the middle. CDR1 and CDR2 (germline): SGDLS, YYNGEE. CDR3 length equals 15 residues.

This chain connects TRBV15 to TRBJ1-2; 7 nucleotides match TRBD1. The junction had 4 bases not matched to a gene; V was cut back by 2 bases and J by 1 base. This CDR3 contains 15 residues. Looked up from germline, CDR1 is LNHNV and CDR2 is YYDKDF (reference sequence). The CDR3 bases are TGTGCCACCAGCAGAAACAGGGGTTTTAACTATGGCTACACCTTC. Its translation: CATSRNRGFNYGYTF.